Here is one TCR beta chain with its context. The data belong to a study of T cell responses to AZD1222 COVID-19 vaccine. Study information: Pooling of second doses given at about 4 or about 12 weeks was done.

Sequencing was performed with immunoSEQ multiplex PCR; in TCRdb, only in-frame clones are kept and a portion is missing. The data contain around 180,000 clones, over 80% of them singletons. The V gene end was trimmed by 5 bases and the J gene end by 5 bases; junction bases not matched to a gene: 3. The CDR3 contains 13 residues. The germline V gene encodes CDR1 SGHRS and CDR2 YFSETQ. The chain employs TRBV5-1 and TRBJ1-4, with TRBD1 identical over 7 bases. The source of this sequence is an adult in good health. Specimen: peripheral blood, collected on day 0 of AZD1222 vaccination. The CDR3 reads CASSEGQNEKLFF. CDR3 DNA sequence: TGCGCCAGCAGTGAGGGACAGAATGAAAAACTGTTTTTT.